Listed here are 14 T cell receptor beta chains from one sample, sequenced in a study of CD8 T cells in Susac syndrome. The RNA input was roughly 0.45 to 1 ug, and it was reverse transcribed with random hexamers. TCRdb reprocessed the immunoSEQ multiplex PCR reads with MiXCR, giving one entry per CDR3 protein. The sample consists of 350,000 to 550,000 distinct CDR3 sequences, more than 80% of them appearing once. Specimen: CD8+ T cells from PBMCs. The source is a human donor with multiple sclerosis.

For the CDR3, the DNA is TGCGCCAGCAGCCAAACAGGGGGCGTGCAGCCCCAGCATTTT. Residues: CASSQTGGVQPQHF. This chain links TRBV5-1 with TRBJ1-5; TRBD1 matches 9 bases. This CDR3 region has 14 residues. Trimming removed 4 bases from V and 7 bases from J; junction bases left unmatched: 6. Germline assignment: CDR1 SGHRS and CDR2 YFSETQ. The full variable domain, its missing parts supplied by reference TRBV5-1 and TRBJ1-5, is KAGVTQTPRYLIKTRGQQVTLSCSPISGHRSVSWYQQTPGQGLQFLFEYFSETQRNKGNFPGRFSGRQFSNSRSEMNVSTLELGDSALYLCASSQTGGVQPQHFGDGTRLSIL.

The chain combines TRBV14 with TRBJ1-2, with D maybe TRBD1 (5 bases). The CDR3 is 14 residues long. Germline CDR1 and CDR2: SGHDN and FVKESK. V lost 4 bases and J lost 6, with 15 bases in between. The CDR3 is CASSPLGPGNGYTF. The CDR3 nucleotides are TGTGCCAGCAGCCCATTAGGGCCAGGGAATGGCTACACCTTC.

The chain uses TRBV7-8 and TRBJ2-7; 10 bases line up with TRBD1. V lost 5 bases, J lost 3 bases, and 7 bases stayed unmatched. The CDR3 length is 15 residues. Germline V gene data show CDR1 as SGHVS and CDR2 as FQNEAQ. CDR3 in DNA: TGTGCCAGCAGCCCAGCGGGACAGGGGATCTACGAGCAGTACTTC. Protein sequence: CASSPAGQGIYEQYF.

The chain combines TRBV5-4 with TRBJ2-2; possible D gene TRBD1, 6 bases. Between the trimmed V and J ends, which lost 2 bases and 6 bases, there was a span of 14 bases. In germline, CDR1 is SGHNT, CDR2 YYREEE (reference sequence). This CDR3 spans 15 amino acids. The CDR3 here is CASSLGQGWAGELFF. The CDR3 DNA reads TGTGCCAGCAGCTTAGGTCAGGGGTGGGCCGGGGAGCTGTTTTTT.

The V and J genes are TRBV29-1 and TRBJ2-1; a possible D gene is TRBD1 (7 bases). The length of the CDR3 is 13 residues. CDR1 and CDR2 from the germline V gene are SQVTM and ANQGSEA. V lost 5 bases to trimming and J lost 8 bases, with 16 bases between them. CDR3 protein: CSVRDFDRDEQFF. DNA for the CDR3: TGCAGCGTTAGGGACTTTGACAGGGATGAGCAGTTCTTC.

This clonotype was recorded once. This chain uses TRBV5-1 with TRBJ2-2; no firm D call. Germline V gene data show CDR1 as SGHRS and CDR2 as YFSETQ. V was trimmed by 7 bases and J by 2 bases, leaving 12 bases between them. The CDR3 loop spans 14 amino acids. CDR3 in amino acids: CASGGRINTGELFF. The DNA for the CDR3 is TGCGCCAGCGGTGGCCGGATTAACACCGGGGAGCTGTTTTTT. Full variable domain (outside the CDR3, taken from reference TRBV5-1 and TRBJ2-2): KAGVTQTPRYLIKTRGQQVTLSCSPISGHRSVSWYQQTPGQGLQFLFEYFSETQRNKGNFPGRFSGRQFSNSRSEMNVSTLELGDSALYLCASGGRINTGELFFGEGSRLTVL.

The rearrangement links TRBV5-1 to TRBJ2-7, with D perhaps TRBD1 (6 bases). Trimming took 4 bases from V and 2 from J, leaving 10 bases between them. CDR3 size: 13 residues. Germline CDR1 and CDR2: SGHRS and YFSETQ. CDR3 nucleotide sequence: TGCGCCAGCAGCCCGGACAGTCCCTACGAGCAGTACTTC. Protein sequence: CASSPDSPYEQYF.

V usage is TRBV6-2 or TRBV6-3 and J usage is TRBJ2-7, with D possibly being TRBD1 (5 bases). CDR1 and CDR2 (germline): MNHEY, SVGEGT. With 6 bases removed from V and 1 base from J, the gap between germline ends came to 13 bases. This CDR3 comprises 14 residues. The DNA of the CDR3 is TGTGCCAGCAGGGCAGGGTGGACATCCTACGAGCAGTACTTC. Its translation: CASRAGWTSYEQYF.

This chain's CDR3 is CASSRGLIHEQFF. The CDR3 DNA follows: TGTGCCAGCAGCCGCGGACTAATACATGAGCAGTTCTTC. The chain is built from TRBV7-9 and TRBJ2-1; possible D gene TRBD2, 6 bases. Germline loops: CDR1 SEHNR, CDR2 FQNEAQ (reference sequence). CDR3 length equals 13 residues. V was cut by 5 bases and J by 8 bases, with 13 bases left in between.

The sample holds a few counts of this clonotype. The chain recombines TRBV7-2 with TRBJ2-5; D not resolved. V lost 4 bases and J lost 2, with 11 bases in between. CDR1 and CDR2 from the germline V gene are SGHTA and FQGNSA. This CDR3 spans 14 amino acids. The CDR3, as DNA: TGTGCCAGCAGCTCGGACGGCCTGCAAGAGACCCAGTACTTC. Protein sequence: CASSSDGLQETQYF.

This clonotype has just one count. V is TRBV28 and J is TRBJ2-7, with D perhaps given as TRBD1 or TRBD2 (5 bases each). The germline CDR1 and CDR2 sequences are MDHEN and SYDVKM. The CDR3 length is 15 residues. V was pared by 7 bases and J by 3 bases, with 19 bases between. The CDR3 reads CASTPPGALVYEQYF. In nucleotides, the CDR3 is TGTGCCAGCACTCCCCCCGGGGCACTAGTCTACGAGCAGTACTTC.

The chain recombines TRBV14 with TRBJ2-4; D perhaps matches TRBD1 (6 bases). Trimming removed 4 bases at V and 5 bases at J, with 9 bases between. Germline CDR1 reads SGHDN; CDR2 reads FVKESK. This CDR3 spans 13 amino acids. DNA of the CDR3: TGTGCCAGCAGCCGGCCAGGGGAAAACATTCAGTACTTC. This translates into CASSRPGENIQYF.

The rearrangement joins TRBV19 to TRBJ1-1; maybe TRBD1 (6 bases). Deletions cut 9 bases from V and 1 base from J, with 12 bases between. This CDR3 spans 13 amino acids. Germline V lookup: CDR1 LNHDA, CDR2 SQIVND (reference sequence). This CDR3 is CASWGGPNTEAFF. CDR3 sequence (DNA): TGTGCCAGCTGGGGGGGGCCGAACACTGAAGCTTTCTTT.

The chain employs TRBV27 and TRBJ2-7, with D possibly TRBD2 on 5 matching bases. This CDR3 contains 14 residues. The V end was cut by 7 bases, the J end by 6 bases, with 19 bases between. Germline V gene data show CDR1 as MNHEY and CDR2 as SMNVEV (reference sequence). The CDR3 nucleotides read TGTGCCAGCATGGCCGCGGGCCCCAATAGCGAGCAGTACTTC. It yields the protein CASMAAGPNSEQYF.